Sequencing of this T cell receptor beta chain was carried out in a study of CD8+ T cells in alopecia areata. Isolated RNA was reverse transcribed into cDNA used as the sequencing template. Libraries were prepared by immunoSEQ multiplex PCR; TCRdb keeps only in-frame clonotypes and omits some of them. The sample carries about 100,000 clones, 59% recorded once. This clone is categorized as medium-sized. As yet, its antigen is unknown. Looked up from germline, CDR1 is SGHTA and CDR2 is FQGNSA. V lost 5 bases and J lost 1, with 20 bases in between. This CDR3 region has 18 residues. Study-wide results and caveats: Relative to mice, TCR sharing across patients was less clear, a difference possibly HLA-related.

The origin of this receptor is a human donor in good health. Specimen: CD8+ T cells sorted from blood. The chain links TRBV7-2 to TRBJ2-2; TRBD2 might be the D (6 bases). The CDR3 reads CASSRKLNGTLNTGELFF. In nucleotides, the CDR3 is TGTGCCAGCAGCCGGAAACTGAATGGGACTTTGAACACCGGGGAGCTGTTTTTT.